These T cell receptor beta chains were read from a single sample in a study of blood T cell repertoires in COVID-19. Assay used: immunoSEQ multiplex PCR; TCRdb lists only in-frame clones, some missing. The repertoire has more than 350,000 clones, approximately 88% of them found once; the top ten carry under 4%. The source material was peripheral blood. The receptor source for this set is a woman in her 30s with COVID-19, enrolled during active disease. CDR3s include the opening cysteine and the closing phenylalanine or tryptophan. The order of the fields is D gene, clone size, J gene, V gene, CDR3 DNA, CDR3 protein. The D gene is left open where the match is weak. Clone size is not always given. Where it is, it says once, few, many or a class for expanded clones.

>TRBD1|.|TRBJ1-5|TRBV28
TGTGCCAGCAGTTTACAGGGGGCAGGGCAGCCCCAGCATTTT
CASSLQGAGQPQHF
>.|.|TRBJ1-4|TRBV4-2
TGTGCCAGCAGCCAAGAACCAGGTCTTAATGAAAAACTGTTTTTT
CASSQEPGLNEKLFF
>TRBD1|.|TRBJ2-2|TRBV5-1
TGCGCCAGCAGGGACGGGACAGGGCTATCGAACACCGGGGAGCTGTTTTTT
CASRDGTGLSNTGELFF
>TRBD2|.|TRBJ2-3|TRBV13
TGTGCCAGCAGCTCCCCGGTGGGTAGCGGGGGAGATACGCAGTATTTT
CASSSPVGSGGDTQYF
>.|.|TRBJ2-1|TRBV5-1
TGCGCCAGCAGCTTGGGAGTGGGGCGTGAGCAGTTCTTC
CASSLGVGREQFF
>TRBD1|.|TRBJ2-3|TRBV9
TGTGCCAGCAGCGTAGAGACAGGGGAGTATACAGATACGCAGTATTTT
CASSVETGEYTDTQYF
>.|.|TRBJ1-1|TRBV11-3
TGTGCCAGCAGCTTAGGGAGCGCTGAAGCTTTCTTT
CASSLGSAEAFF
>.|once|TRBJ1-3|TRBV28
TGTGCCAGCAGTTTTGGGGGGGGAAGAAACACCATATATTTT
CASSFGGGRNTIYF
>TRBD1|once|TRBJ2-7|TRBV29-1
TGCAGCGTTGGGACAGGGGACACCTACGAGCAGTACTTC
CSVGTGDTYEQYF
>.|.|TRBJ2-1|TRBV21-1
TGTGCCAGCAGCAAAGGGCCTAGCGGGAGGGCCGATTTTTATGAGCAGTTCTTC
CASSKGPSGRADFYEQFF
>.|.|TRBJ1-6|TRBV5-1
TGCGCCAGCAGCTTGGACGGGGATAATTCACCCCTCCACTTT
CASSLDGDNSPLHF
>.|.|TRBJ1-5|TRBV19
TGTGCCAGTAGTATAGGTCAGGGAGGGAGCAATCAGCCCCAGCATTTT
CASSIGQGGSNQPQHF
>.|.|TRBJ2-2|TRBV9
TGTGCCAGCAGCGTATCAGGCACCGGGGAGCTGTTTTTT
CASSVSGTGELFF
>.|.|TRBJ2-1|TRBV10-1
TGCGCCAGCAGTGAAGGTAGGGGTAGGTCCTACAATGAGCAGTTCTTC
CASSEGRGRSYNEQFF
>TRBD1|.|TRBJ1-2|TRBV3-1/TRBV3-2
TGTGCCAGCAGGGGTGAGATGGACAGGGGGAATGGCTACACCTTC
CASRGEMDRGNGYTF
>.|many|TRBJ2-3|TRBV6-2/TRBV6-3
TGTGCCAGCAGCCCTAACAGGGAGGGACCCCGCACAGATACGCAGTATTTT
CASSPNREGPRTDTQYF